This T cell receptor (beta chain) was sequenced for a study of neurological immune-mediated disorders. Study-wide points: With the multiple sclerosis repertoire cluster, none of the clinical or MRI features showed an association.

Turning to this clonotype: The antigen is unknown.

With 10-nucleotide random UMIs, 5'RACE was used to make the cDNA. TCRdb fed the 5' RACE reads into MiXCR, producing one record per CDR3 protein. The sample contains some 38,000 distinct CDR3 sequences, 3% to 4% of which appear only once. The sample taken for sequencing was PBMCs. The receptor was isolated from a man aged 25 to 40 with multiple sclerosis.

The CDR3 DNA follows: TGTGCCAGCAGTTACTCGGTATGGAACACTGAAGCTTTCTTT. Translating it yields CASSYSVWNTEAFF. V gene TRBV6-5 combines with J gene TRBJ1-1; D unresolved. The CDR3 sequence is 14 residues long. Trimming pared 0 bases from V and 1 base from J, leaving 6 bases between. Germline-derived CDR1 and CDR2 are MNHEY and SVGAGI.